These 20 T cell receptor beta chains were all obtained from the same sample, sequenced in a study of cytomegalovirus exposure and HLA in healthy donors. Libraries were prepared by immunoSEQ multiplex PCR; TCRdb keeps only in-frame clonotypes and omits some of them. Here the sample spans about 250,000 clones, 87% being singletons. Source material: PBMCs. The receptors originated from a man between 18 and 29 years old in good health and CMV-seropositive.

The CDR3: CASGDRAGGQPQHF. CDR3 nucleotides: TGTGCCAGCGGTGACAGGGCCGGGGGTCAGCCCCAGCATTTT. This sequence joins TRBV6-6 and TRBJ1-5; 7 nucleotides agree with TRBD1. CDR3 length equals 14 residues. The J segment lost 6 bases and the V segment lost 8 bases, leaving 10 bases of the junction unmatched. Germline CDR1 MNHNY, CDR2 SVGAGI (reference sequence).

The V call is TRBV7-2, the J call TRBJ2-7, with 8 positions matching TRBD1. The J segment lost 1 base and the V segment lost 5 bases, leaving 13 bases of the junction unmatched. The CDR3 sequence is 17 residues long. Germline CDR1 SGHTA, CDR2 FQGNSA. CDR3 loop: CASSDWTGPLTSYEQYF. The CDR3 DNA reads TGTGCCAGCAGCGACTGGACAGGGCCTTTAACGTCCTACGAGCAGTACTTC.

The rearrangement joins TRBV27 to TRBJ1-4; TRBD1 agrees at 8 bases. Trimming removed 0 bases from V and 8 bases from J; junction bases left unmatched: 8. The CDR3 consists of 16 residues. Germline CDR1 MNHEY, CDR2 SMNVEV (reference sequence). Written as DNA, the CDR3 is TGTGCCAGCAGTTTATCGTTCGGACAGGGAGGAGAAAAACTGTTTTTT. The encoded protein is CASSLSFGQGGEKLFF.

The chain combines TRBV2 with TRBJ2-4; D perhaps matches TRBD1 (5 bases). V lost 2 bases and J lost 0, with 8 bases in between. The CDR3 has 15 amino acids. Per germline, CDR1 SNHLY and CDR2 FYNNEI. The CDR3 sequence is CASSEPRVAKNIQYF. The CDR3 DNA reads TGTGCCAGCAGTGAACCCAGGGTAGCCAAAAACATTCAGTACTTC.

This chain connects TRBV19 to TRBJ1-5, with 11 bases fitting TRBD1. Germline loops: CDR1 LNHDA, CDR2 SQIVND (reference sequence). The length of the CDR3 is 15 residues. Trimming at V came to 5 bases and at J to 6 bases, leaving 6 bases not matched to a gene. CDR3: CASSRGTGGSQPQHF. The CDR3 bases are TGTGCCAGTAGTCGGGGGACAGGGGGTTCTCAGCCCCAGCATTTT.

The chain links TRBV7-3 to TRBJ2-1, with 10 bases matching TRBD2. V lost 4 bases to trimming and J lost 0 bases; unmatched junction nucleotides: 6. CDR3 length equals 17 residues. Germline CDR1 SGHTA, CDR2 FQGTGA. CDR3 DNA: TGTGCCAGCAGCTCCTCCTCTAGCGGGAGCTCCTACAATGAGCAGTTCTTC. This gives the protein CASSSSSSGSSYNEQFF.

This sequence joins TRBV6-1 and TRBJ2-4; D is uncertain. The CDR3 is 14 residues long. Per germline, CDR1 MNHNS and CDR2 SASEGT. V was shortened by 4 bases and J by 1 base, with 8 bases between the two germline ends. The chain's CDR3 is CASSVLAAKNIQYF. The CDR3 DNA reads TGTGCCAGCAGTGTCCTGGCGGCCAAAAACATTCAGTACTTC.

The chain recombines TRBV27 with TRBJ2-7, with TRBD1 matching over 9 bases. The CDR3 has 15 residues. Germline values: CDR1 MNHEY, CDR2 SMNVEV (reference sequence). With V trimmed by 5 bases and J by 0 bases, 5 bases remained unmatched. The CDR3 sequence: CASSPRDRVSYEQYF. The CDR3 nucleotides are TGTGCCAGCAGTCCACGGGACAGGGTCTCCTACGAGCAGTACTTC.

J is TRBJ1-2 and V is TRBV6-1; tentative D call: TRBD1 (6 bases). V shed 11 bases and J shed 3 bases, with 19 bases lying between them. Germline V lookup: CDR1 MNHNS, CDR2 SASEGT. The CDR3 length is 14 residues. The CDR3 DNA follows: TGTGCCGCAACGGGGGGGCGCTTTGACTATGGCTACACCTTC. It encodes CAATGGRFDYGYTF.

This clone was observed a few times. This chain connects TRBV28 to TRBJ1-1; D not certain. The CDR3 sequence is 12 residues long. The V gene's germline CDR1 is MDHEN and CDR2 SYDVKM. Trimming left V 3 bases short and J 2 bases short, with 4 bases between. CDR3 DNA sequence: TGTGCCAGCAGTTTGGGTAACACTGAAGCTTTCTTT. Translating it yields CASSLGNTEAFF.

This chain links TRBV5-1 with TRBJ1-3; the D gene is possibly TRBD1 (5 bases). Trimming pared 4 bases from V and 2 bases from J, leaving 16 bases between. Per the germline V gene, CDR1 is SGHRS and CDR2 is YFSETQ. This CDR3 has 16 amino acids. DNA for the CDR3: TGCGCCAGCAGCAGGAGGCAGGGCAACGCTGGAAACACCATATATTTT. Amino acid sequence: CASSRRQGNAGNTIYF. Full variable domain (outside the CDR3, taken from reference TRBV5-1 and TRBJ1-3): KAGVTQTPRYLIKTRGQQVTLSCSPISGHRSVSWYQQTPGQGLQFLFEYFSETQRNKGNFPGRFSGRQFSNSRSEMNVSTLELGDSALYLCASSRRQGNAGNTIYFGEGSWLTVV.

The rearrangement joins TRBV7-9 to TRBJ1-2; D is ambiguous. Germline CDR1 and CDR2: SEHNR and FQNEAQ (reference sequence). This CDR3 has 18 residues. Trimming took off 1 base at V and 0 bases at J, with 18 bases between the two ends. This chain's CDR3 is CASSLGTGHLGANYGYTF. DNA for the CDR3: TGTGCCAGCAGCTTAGGCACCGGGCATCTCGGGGCTAACTATGGCTACACCTTC.

J is TRBJ2-5 and V is TRBV2; D not resolved. Germline loops: CDR1 SNHLY, CDR2 FYNNEI. The CDR3 runs 12 residues. V lost 4 bases to trimming and J lost 5 bases, with 8 bases between them. CDR3 region: CASSVGRETQYF. CDR3 DNA sequence: TGTGCCAGCAGTGTCGGGCGGGAGACCCAGTACTTC.

This clone was seen a single time. The chain recombines TRBV6-1 with TRBJ2-7; 7 positions agree with TRBD2. The length of the CDR3 is 15 residues. Germline V gene sequence: CDR1 MNHNS, CDR2 SASEGT. The V segment lost 5 bases and the J segment 5 bases; nucleotides outside the gene matches: 12. The CDR3 loop is CASSSLAVPSDEQYF. CDR3 nucleotide sequence: TGTGCCAGCAGTTCTCTAGCGGTGCCCTCAGACGAGCAGTACTTC.

The rearrangement uses TRBV6-5 and TRBJ1-1; D is undetermined. From germline, CDR1 is MNHEY and CDR2 SVGAGI. The CDR3 runs to 13 residues. V lost 5 bases, J lost 0 bases, and 7 bases lay in between. The CDR3 nucleotides are TGTGCCAGCAGTCTCGCTATGAACACTGAAGCTTTCTTT. It translates to CASSLAMNTEAFF.

The genes are TRBV28 and TRBJ1-4, with D tentatively TRBD1 (5 bases). The V end lost 3 bases, the J end lost 13 bases, and 12 bases lay between the germline ends. Germline V gene lookup returns CDR1 MDHEN and CDR2 SYDVKM. The CDR3 runs to 12 residues. Here the CDR3 reads CASSLSGNRLFF. The CDR3 region has the DNA TGTGCCAGCAGTTTGTCAGGGAATAGACTGTTTTTT.

The chain is built from TRBV27 and TRBJ2-1; D call uncertain. Trimming removed 4 bases from V and 0 bases from J, with 10 bases in between. Germline V CDR1 and CDR2: MNHEY, SMNVEV (reference sequence). This CDR3 contains 15 residues. DNA for the CDR3: TGTGCCAGCAGTTCCTTGCTCCTCTCCTACAATGAGCAGTTCTTC. It is translated as CASSSLLLSYNEQFF.

This clone was found once. The chain has TRBV5-6 and TRBJ2-7; 9 bases map to TRBD1. This CDR3 contains 15 residues. Germline V gene sequence: CDR1 SGHDT, CDR2 YYEEEE. Trimming removed 3 bases from V and 0 bases from J; junction bases left unmatched: 4. The CDR3, as DNA: TGTGCCAGCAGCTGGGACAGGGCCAGCTCCTACGAGCAGTACTTC. Amino acids: CASSWDRASSYEQYF.

The chain carries TRBV9 and TRBJ1-4; 12 bases fit TRBD1. The V gene end was trimmed by 0 bases and the J gene end by 8 bases; junction bases not matched to a gene: 2. CDR3 length equals 15 residues. Germline CDR1 SGDLS, CDR2 YYNGEE. CDR3 nucleotides: TGTGCCAGCAGCGTAGGGGACAGGGGGCTCGAAAAACTGTTTTTT. This encodes CASSVGDRGLEKLFF.

This clone turned up a few times. The chain employs TRBV7-9 and TRBJ1-1, with D unclear. Germline V CDR1 and CDR2: SEHNR, FQNEAQ (reference sequence). The V end was cut by 1 base, the J end by 8 bases, with 8 bases between. This CDR3 has 12 residues. The CDR3 region is CASSLVGQEAFF. Here the CDR3 DNA reads TGTGCCAGCAGCTTAGTTGGTCAGGAAGCTTTCTTT.